Listed here are 29 T cell receptor beta chains from one sample, sequenced in a study of regulatory T cells in long-lasting Graves disease. The time point: newly diagnosed GD, antithyroid drugs for less than 3 months. PBMCs were the source of the RNA used for TCR sequencing. Library construction for TCR beta used iRepertoire HTBI primers and Arm-PCR of CDR3 regions. MiXCR was run by TCRdb on the multiplex PCR reads, yielding one entry per CDR3 protein. This sample yields over 300,000 distinct CDR3 sequences, of which less than 20% are seen a single time; about a fifth belongs to the top ten. Source: peripheral blood mononuclear cells (PBMCs), taken at new diagnosis, from a patient treated with antithyroid drugs. These TCRs come from a female donor with Graves disease.

This clonotype showed up many times. CDR3 nucleotide sequence: TGTGCCAGCAGCCTTGACATTGATCGGACCTTC. As protein: CASSLDIDRTF. The genes are TRBV12-3 or TRBV12-4 and TRBJ1-2; no reliable D call. The V end was cut by 6 bases, the J end by 14 bases, with 16 bases between. The CDR3 totals 11 residues.

The table lists this clonotype with many counts. The V and J genes are TRBV12-3 or TRBV12-4 and TRBJ1-5; D ambiguous. CDR3 length: 16 amino acids. V lost 2 bases to trimming and J lost 0 bases, with 11 bases between them. CDR3 amino acids: CASSLSVYNSNQPQHF. CDR3 DNA: TGTGCCAGCAGTTTATCTGTATATAATAGCAATCAGCCCCAGCATTTT.

This clonotype was seen ten or more times. The chain has TRBV11-2 and TRBJ1-2, with D perhaps matching TRBD1 (6 bases). The germline V and J ends were trimmed by 5 bases and 4 bases, with 17 bases remaining between them. Germline V lookup: CDR1 SGHAT, CDR2 FQNNGV. CDR3 length equals 15 residues. The CDR3 spells CASSPRPGTTYGYTF. The CDR3 bases are TGTGCCAGCAGCCCACGCCCGGGGACAACCTATGGCTACACCTTC.

This clonotype was observed at least ten times. The chain combines TRBV15 with TRBJ2-3; D ambiguous. The CDR3 has 17 amino acids. V lost 1 base and J 1 base, leaving 15 bases between the germline ends. Germline V gene lookup returns CDR1 LNHNV and CDR2 YYDKDF (reference sequence). The CDR3 DNA reads as TGTGCCACCAGCAGAGTAAGGCGACTTTCGCGCACAGATACGCAGTATTTT. Amino acids: CATSRVRRLSRTDTQYF. Full variable domain (rest looked up from reference TRBV15 and TRBJ2-3): DAMVIQNPRYQVTQFGKPVTLSCSQTLNHNVMYWYQQKSSQAPKLLFHYYDKDFNNEADTPDNFQSRRPNTSFCFLDIRSPGLGDTAMYLCATSRVRRLSRTDTQYFGPGTRLTVL.

Many counts were recorded for this clonotype. This chain links TRBV7-9 with TRBJ2-1; possible D gene TRBD2, 5 bases. Trimming pared 0 bases from V and 12 bases from J, leaving 9 bases between. CDR3 length: 12 residues. The germline gives CDR1 SEHNR, CDR2 FQNEAQ (reference sequence). The CDR3 loop is CASSLAIRGQFF. Written as DNA, the CDR3 is TGTGCCAGCAGCTTAGCGATCCGGGGGCAGTTCTTC.

A note on this clonotype: This may be a read error, as it is one base from a much larger clone. The CDR3 end shows no conserved phenylalanine or tryptophan, and so a read error is likely. J is TRBJ1-4 and V is TRBV4-1, with D possibly TRBD1 on 6 matching bases. The germline gives CDR1 MGHRA, CDR2 YSYEKL. CDR3 length: 18 amino acids. The V and J ends lost 4 bases and 5 bases respectively, with 23 bases between them. CDR3 sequence reads: CASSLSGGALPQNEKLFL. DNA of the CDR3: TGCGCCAGCAGCCTGTCGGGGGGGGCTTTACCACAAAATGAAAAACTGTTTCTT.

Ten or more counts support this clonotype. CDR3 region: CASSGTGSNQPQHF. CDR3 nucleotide sequence: TGTGCCAGCAGTGGGACAGGGAGCAATCAGCCCCAGCATTTT. This chain joins TRBV12-3 or TRBV12-4 and TRBJ1-5; TRBD1 agrees at 9 bases. There are 14 residues in the CDR3. V trimming: 5 bases; J trimming: 1 base; junction bases outside the gene matches: 0.

This clonotype came up many times. V is TRBV28 and J is TRBJ1-1; no definite D call. The CDR3 covers 15 residues. Germline V gene lookup returns CDR1 MDHEN and CDR2 SYDVKM. Trimming pared 6 bases from V and 6 bases from J, leaving 20 bases between. CDR3 nucleotide sequence: TGTGCCAGCAGCCTGACACACTTTACGCGGGCTGAAGCTTTCTTT. Protein product: CASSLTHFTRAEAFF.

The J gene is TRBJ2-3, the V gene TRBV9; D may correspond to TRBD1 or TRBD2 (6 bases each). The CDR3 is made up of 15 amino acids. V was shortened by 3 bases and J by 2 bases, with 13 bases between the two germline ends. Germline V gene sequence: CDR1 SGDLS, CDR2 YYNGEE. The CDR3 DNA sequence: TGTGCCAGCAGCGGGGGGGCCGACCACACAGATACGCAGTATTTT. Residues: CASSGGADHTDTQYF.

Ten or more counts support this clonotype. This chain joins TRBV7-2 and TRBJ1-2; D is ambiguous. There are 13 residues in the CDR3. The germline V gene encodes CDR1 SGHTA and CDR2 FQGNSA. V was shortened by 7 bases and J by 0 bases, with 9 bases between the two germline ends. CDR3: CASNSGSNYGYTF. CDR3 DNA sequence: TGTGCCAGCAACTCCGGGTCTAACTATGGCTACACCTTC.

At least ten counts were recorded for this clonotype. V and J are TRBV2 and TRBJ1-2, with D possibly matching TRBD1 (5 bases). The germline V and J ends were trimmed by 2 bases and 6 bases, with 13 bases remaining between them. The CDR3 is 14 amino acids. The germline V gene encodes CDR1 SNHLY and CDR2 FYNNEI. The CDR3 protein is CASSERQGTHGYTF. Here the CDR3 DNA reads TGTGCCAGCAGTGAAAGGCAGGGAACCCATGGCTACACCTTC.

As regards this clonotype: This likely traces to a read error, being one base from a far larger clone. The gene calls are TRBV11-2 and TRBJ2-3; 9 nucleotides agree with TRBD2. The DNA end lines up better with TRBJ2-1; the J call may be wrong. The CDR3 totals 15 residues. Per germline, CDR1 SGHAT and CDR2 FQNNGV. The DNA of the CDR3 is TGTACCAGCAGCTTAGTCCGGGGACTAGCAATCGAGCAGTTCTTC. This codes for CTSSLVRGLAIEQFF.

This clonotype was seen once. The rearrangement links TRBV29-1 to TRBJ2-4, with D possibly being TRBD1 (7 bases). Looked up from germline, CDR1 is SQVTM and CDR2 is ANQGSEA. The CDR3 sequence is 12 residues long. V lost 4 bases and J lost 8, with 12 bases in between. CDR3 coding DNA: TGCAGCGTTGGGAGCAGGGGGGACATTCAGTACTTC. It yields the protein CSVGSRGDIQYF.

This clonotype was seen repeatedly, ten times or more. The chain carries TRBV24-1 and TRBJ2-2; D is undetermined. CDR1 and CDR2 (germline): KGHDR, SFDVKD. V was cut by 1 base and J by 1 base, with 12 bases left in between. This CDR3 has 17 amino acids. CDR3 region: CATSDFRGAGNTGELFF. CDR3 bases: TGTGCCACCAGTGATTTCAGAGGAGCCGGGAACACCGGGGAGCTGTTTTTT.

This chain joins TRBV9 and TRBJ2-1, with 7 positions matching TRBD2. Germline loops: CDR1 SGDLS, CDR2 YYNGEE. The length of the CDR3 is 15 residues. After removal of 0 bases from V and 5 bases from J, the junction contained 5 bases not matched to a gene. The CDR3 nucleotides read TGTGCCAGCAGCGTAGCTAGCGGAGGCCACAATGAGCAGTTCTTC. Its protein product is CASSVASGGHNEQFF.

This clonotype has at least ten counts. This sequence joins TRBV6-2 or TRBV6-3 and TRBJ2-3; TRBD1 aligns across 11 bases. The end of the DNA aligns better with TRBJ2-5, so the J call may be wrong. CDR1 is MNHEY, CDR2 SVGEGT, per germline. The CDR3 length is 15 residues. The CDR3 region is CASRARTGGGETQYF. The CDR3 DNA reads TGTGCCAGCAGAGCAAGGACAGGGGGCGGAGAGACCCAGTACTTC.

This clonotype was seen repeatedly, ten times or more. This chain joins TRBV30 and TRBJ1-2; no firm D call. The germline CDR1 and CDR2 sequences are GTSNPN and SVGIG (reference sequence). V lost 3 bases, J lost 9 bases, and 17 bases lay in between. The CDR3 length is 13 residues. The CDR3 sequence is CAWRGSLTMSYTF. The DNA for the CDR3 is TGTGCCTGGAGGGGCAGCCTAACTATGAGCTACACCTTC. Together with reference TRBV30 and TRBJ1-2, the CDR3 gives the full variable domain: SQTIHQWPATLVQPVGSPLSLECTVEGTSNPNLYWYRQAAGRGLQLLFYSVGIGQISSEVPQNLSASRPQDRQFILSSKKLLLSDSGFYLCAWRGSLTMSYTFGSGTRLTVV.

This chain connects TRBV29-1 to TRBJ2-1; the match to TRBD2 covers 8 bases. Germline CDR1 reads SQVTM; CDR2 reads ANQGSEA. Losses at the gene ends were 6 bases for V and 5 bases for J; bases not matched to a gene: 12. This CDR3 comprises 15 residues. The CDR3: CSVAGAGGLNNEQFF. The CDR3, as DNA: TGCAGCGTGGCAGGGGCGGGGGGCCTTAACAATGAGCAGTTCTTC.

The chain uses TRBV6-2 or TRBV6-3 and TRBJ2-5; D tentatively fits TRBD1 or TRBD2 (5 bases each). The CDR3 sequence is 15 residues long. Trimming removed 4 bases from V and 6 bases from J, with 18 bases in between. In germline, CDR1 is MNHEY, CDR2 SVGEGT. CDR3 DNA sequence: TGTGCCAGCAGTTCCCCGGGGATGCAGGGAAAGACCCAGTACTTC. Translating gives CASSSPGMQGKTQYF.

The rearrangement joins TRBV6-1 to TRBJ2-7, with 8 bases lining up with TRBD2. This CDR3 has 12 residues. The germline gives CDR1 MNHNS, CDR2 SASEGT. DNA of the CDR3: TGTGCTACTAAGCGGGAGAAGGACGAGCAGTACTTC. Translation gives CATKREKDEQYF.

This clonotype was recorded a few times. The rearrangement joins TRBV19 to TRBJ2-3; 7 positions agree with TRBD2. Losses at the gene ends were 5 bases for V and 3 bases for J; bases not matched to a gene: 8. The CDR3 spans 15 residues. Germline CDR1 LNHDA, CDR2 SQIVND (reference sequence). CDR3 DNA: TGTGCCAGTAGTGTGGGGGGGGGATATACAGATACGCAGTATTTT. Encoded protein: CASSVGGGYTDTQYF.

The table lists this clonotype with many counts. The chain links TRBV7-9 to TRBJ1-4, with a weak D call TRBD1 (5 bases). Germline loops: CDR1 SEHNR, CDR2 FQNEAQ (reference sequence). V lost 5 bases to trimming and J lost 10 bases, with 23 bases between them. The CDR3 is made up of 16 amino acids. DNA of the CDR3: TGTGCCAGCAGCCTTAGTGGGGCGGCCTTTCCGACAAAACTGTTTTTT. Protein: CASSLSGAAFPTKLFF.

This clonotype was seen repeatedly, ten times or more. As DNA, the CDR3 is TGTGCCAGCAGGGGGGGATCGGGGGAGCAGTTCTTC. Its translation is CASRGGSGEQFF. The V call is TRBV6-1, the J call TRBJ2-1, with a possible D match to TRBD2 (6 bases). The V end was cut by 6 bases, the J end by 10 bases, with 13 bases between. Germline assignment: CDR1 MNHNS and CDR2 SASEGT. The CDR3 contains 12 residues.

The chain links TRBV7-2 to TRBJ2-1; 7 bases map to TRBD1. CDR3 length: 13 residues. Germline CDR1 reads SGHTA; CDR2 reads FQGNSA. V trimming: 4 bases; J trimming: 6 bases; junction bases outside the gene matches: 3. In DNA form, the CDR3 reads TGTGCCAGCAGCTCCCGGGACAGCAATGAGCAGTTCTTC. Its translation is CASSSRDSNEQFF.

Notes on this clonotype: At one end the junction does not follow the germline gene, possibly because of a read error. The V and J genes are TRBV28 and TRBJ2-1; the match to TRBD1 covers 12 bases. The end of the DNA aligns better with TRBJ2-5, so the J call may be wrong. The CDR3 is made up of 16 amino acids. CDR1 is MDHEN and CDR2 is SYDVKM in the germline V gene. This CDR3 reads CASSTPGQGAREAQYF. As DNA, the CDR3 is TGTGCCAGCAGTACCCCGGGACAGGGGGCGCGAGAGGCCCAGTACTTC.

The rearrangement joins TRBV18 to TRBJ2-5; the D is unclear. CDR1 and CDR2 (germline): KGHSH, LQKENI. CDR3 size: 14 residues. V was shortened by 4 bases and J by 2 bases, with 11 bases between the two germline ends. The CDR3: CASSQDGGQETQYF. CDR3 nucleotides: TGTGCCAGCTCACAGGACGGCGGACAAGAGACCCAGTACTTC.

V usage is TRBV7-2 and J usage is TRBJ2-1; 11 nucleotides agree with TRBD1. The CDR3 consists of 16 residues. With V trimmed by 11 bases and J by 4 bases, 13 bases remained unmatched. In germline, CDR1 is SGHTA, CDR2 FQGNSA. For the CDR3, the DNA is TGTGCCTGCTCTGGGGACGGGACAGGGGGTTACAATGAGCAGTTCTTC. It specifies CACSGDGTGGYNEQFF.

This sequence joins TRBV27 and TRBJ2-7, with 11 bases fitting TRBD2. CDR3 length equals 15 residues. Trimming took 8 bases from V and 3 from J; bases not matched to a gene: 9. Germline CDR1 MNHEY, CDR2 SMNVEV (reference sequence). CDR3 amino acids: CASGLGLAGRYEQYF. CDR3 coding DNA: TGTGCCAGCGGATTAGGACTAGCGGGTCGCTACGAGCAGTACTTC.

This clonotype was seen at least ten times. The gene calls are TRBV6-2 or TRBV6-3 and TRBJ2-1, with a tentative D call TRBD1 (5 bases). The CDR3 totals 12 residues. The V and J ends lost 3 bases and 10 bases respectively, with 10 bases between them. Germline V lookup: CDR1 MNHEY, CDR2 SVGEGT. The CDR3 reads CASSYPGLEQFF. CDR3 in DNA: TGTGCCAGCAGTTATCCAGGGTTGGAGCAGTTCTTC.